This TCR beta chain emerged from a study of shared clonotypes between healthy human individuals. General observations from the study: When naive CD4 clonotypes were compared across several donors, about 5% were shared. It was the non-shared clonotypes that had lower generation probabilities than clonotypes shared by all four donors. The sampled material consisted only of blood, and tissue repertoires are likely to differ.

Trimming took 5 bases from V and 6 from J, leaving 8 bases between them. The CDR3 spans 13 residues. Germline V gene lookup returns CDR1 LNHDA and CDR2 SQIVND (reference sequence). Sequenced by immunoSEQ multiplex PCR; TCRdb stores in-frame clones only, minus some. The sample has 2 million to 3 million clones, approximately 90% seen once. This clone appeared a single time. Its cognate antigen is unknown. The specimen was naive CD4+ T cells sorted from blood. Regarding subset: CD45RA+ positively selected. This sequence joins TRBV19 and TRBJ1-6, with D unclear. The sequence derives from a man aged 18 to 30 in good health. The CDR3 bases are TGTGCCAGTAGTGTAGTTAGTAATTCACCCCTCCACTTT. This gives the protein CASSVVSNSPLHF.